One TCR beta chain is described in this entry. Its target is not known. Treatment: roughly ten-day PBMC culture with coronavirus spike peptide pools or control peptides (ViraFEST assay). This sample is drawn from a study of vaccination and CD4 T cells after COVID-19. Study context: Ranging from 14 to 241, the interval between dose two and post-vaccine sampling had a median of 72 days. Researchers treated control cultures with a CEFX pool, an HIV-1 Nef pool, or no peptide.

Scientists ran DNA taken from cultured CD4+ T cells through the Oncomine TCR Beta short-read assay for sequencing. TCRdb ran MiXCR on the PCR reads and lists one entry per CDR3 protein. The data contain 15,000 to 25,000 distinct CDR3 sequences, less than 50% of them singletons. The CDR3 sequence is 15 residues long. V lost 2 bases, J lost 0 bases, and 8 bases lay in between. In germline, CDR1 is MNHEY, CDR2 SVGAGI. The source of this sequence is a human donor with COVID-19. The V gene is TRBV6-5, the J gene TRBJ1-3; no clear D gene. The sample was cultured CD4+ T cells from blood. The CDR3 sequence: CASSYHGSSGNTIYF. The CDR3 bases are TGTGCCAGCAGTTACCATGGGAGCTCTGGAAACACCATATATTTT.